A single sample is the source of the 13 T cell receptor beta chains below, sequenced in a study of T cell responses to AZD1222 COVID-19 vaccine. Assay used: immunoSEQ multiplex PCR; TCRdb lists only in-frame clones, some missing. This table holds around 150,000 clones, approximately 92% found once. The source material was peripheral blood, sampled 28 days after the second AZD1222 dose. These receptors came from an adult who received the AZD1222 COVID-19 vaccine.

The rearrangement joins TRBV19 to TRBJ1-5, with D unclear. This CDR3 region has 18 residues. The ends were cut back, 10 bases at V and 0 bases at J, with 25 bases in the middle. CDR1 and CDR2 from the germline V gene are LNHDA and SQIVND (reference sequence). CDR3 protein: CATSATTPIFNSNQPQHF. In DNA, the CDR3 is TGTGCCACCTCCGCGACAACCCCAATATTCAATAGCAATCAGCCCCAGCATTTT.

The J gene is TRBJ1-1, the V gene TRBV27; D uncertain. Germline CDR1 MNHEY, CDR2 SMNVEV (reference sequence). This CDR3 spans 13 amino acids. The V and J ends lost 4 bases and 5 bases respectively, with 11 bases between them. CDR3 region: CASSWTLSTEAFF. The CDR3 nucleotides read TGTGCCAGCAGTTGGACCCTTTCTACTGAAGCTTTCTTT.

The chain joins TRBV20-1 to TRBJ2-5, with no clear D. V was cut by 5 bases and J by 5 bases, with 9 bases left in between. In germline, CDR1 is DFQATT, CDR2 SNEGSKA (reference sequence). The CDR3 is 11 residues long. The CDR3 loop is CSAHPVETQYF. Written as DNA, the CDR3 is TGCAGTGCTCACCCGGTGGAGACCCAGTACTTC.

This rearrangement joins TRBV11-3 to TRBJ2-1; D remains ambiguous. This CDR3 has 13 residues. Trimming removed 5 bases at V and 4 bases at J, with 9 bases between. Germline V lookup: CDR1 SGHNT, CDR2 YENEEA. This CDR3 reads CASSEEVYNEQFF. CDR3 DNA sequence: TGTGCCAGCAGCGAAGAAGTGTACAATGAGCAGTTCTTC. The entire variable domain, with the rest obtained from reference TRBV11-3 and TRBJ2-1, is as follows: EAGVVQSPRYKIIEKKQPVAFWCNPISGHNTLYWYLQNLGQGPELLIRYENEEAVDDSQLPKDRFSAERLKGVDSTLKIQPAELGDSAVYLCASSEEVYNEQFFGPGTRLTVL.

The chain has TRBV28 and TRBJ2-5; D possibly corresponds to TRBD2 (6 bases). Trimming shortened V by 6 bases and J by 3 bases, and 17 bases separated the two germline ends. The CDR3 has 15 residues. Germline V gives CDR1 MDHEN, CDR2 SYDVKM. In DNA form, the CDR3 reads TGTGCCAGCAGCAGCCCTTGGGGGACTGAAGAGACCCAGTACTTC. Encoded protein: CASSSPWGTEETQYF.

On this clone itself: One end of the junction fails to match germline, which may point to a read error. The CDR3 region is CASSQDIGVGRLRVF. CDR3 nucleotide sequence: TGCGCCAGCAGCCAAGATATCGGAGTGGGTAGGCTGCGGGTCTTC. The chain is built from TRBV4-1 and TRBJ2-1; weak D call: TRBD2 (5 bases). Germline CDR1 is MGHRA and CDR2 is YSYEKL. The CDR3 has 15 amino acids.

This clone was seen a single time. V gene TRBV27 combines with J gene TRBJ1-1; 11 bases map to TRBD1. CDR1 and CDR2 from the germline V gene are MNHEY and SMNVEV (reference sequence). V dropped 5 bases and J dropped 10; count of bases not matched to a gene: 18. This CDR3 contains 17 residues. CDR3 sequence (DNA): TGTGCCAGCAGTCTCCATCTGAGGGGGACAGGGGGTGAGGGAGCTTTCTTT. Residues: CASSLHLRGTGGEGAFF.

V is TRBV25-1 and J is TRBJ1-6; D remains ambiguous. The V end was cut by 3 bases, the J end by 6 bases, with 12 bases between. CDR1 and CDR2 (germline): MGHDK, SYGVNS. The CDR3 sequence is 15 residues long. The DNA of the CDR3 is TGTGCCAGCAGTGAGGCCGCAATACTTAATTCACCCCTCCACTTT. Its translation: CASSEAAILNSPLHF.

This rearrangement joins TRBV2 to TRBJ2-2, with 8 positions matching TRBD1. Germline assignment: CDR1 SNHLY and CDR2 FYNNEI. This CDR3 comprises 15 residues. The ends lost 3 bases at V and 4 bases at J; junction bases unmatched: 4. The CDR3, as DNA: TGTGCCAGCAGTGAGGACAGGGTGGCCACCGGGGAGCTGTTTTTT. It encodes CASSEDRVATGELFF.

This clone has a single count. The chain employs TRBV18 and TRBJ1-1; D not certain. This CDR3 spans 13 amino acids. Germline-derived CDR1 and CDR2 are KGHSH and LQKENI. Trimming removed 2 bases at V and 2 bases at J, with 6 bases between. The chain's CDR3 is CASSPGPNTEAFF. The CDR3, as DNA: TGTGCCAGCTCACCAGGACCTAACACTGAAGCTTTCTTT.

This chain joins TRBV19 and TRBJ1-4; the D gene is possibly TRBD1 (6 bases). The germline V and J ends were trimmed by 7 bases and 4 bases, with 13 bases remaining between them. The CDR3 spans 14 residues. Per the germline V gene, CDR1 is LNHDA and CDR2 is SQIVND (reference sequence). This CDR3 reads CASNAGTLNEKLFF. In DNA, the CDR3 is TGTGCCAGTAACGCCGGGACACTTAATGAAAAACTGTTTTTT.

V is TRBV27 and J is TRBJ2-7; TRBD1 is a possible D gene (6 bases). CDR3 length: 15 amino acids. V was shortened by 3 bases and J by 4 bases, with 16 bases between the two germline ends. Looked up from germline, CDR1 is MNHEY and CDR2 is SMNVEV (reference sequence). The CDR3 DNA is TGTGCCAGCAGTTTTATGGCCGGGACACCATACGAGCAGTACTTC. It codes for CASSFMAGTPYEQYF.

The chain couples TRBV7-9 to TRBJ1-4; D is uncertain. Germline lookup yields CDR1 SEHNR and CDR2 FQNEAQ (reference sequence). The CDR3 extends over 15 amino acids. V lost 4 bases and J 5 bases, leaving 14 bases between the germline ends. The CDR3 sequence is CASSSSTGENEKLFF. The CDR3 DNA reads TGTGCCAGCAGCTCATCCACTGGGGAAAATGAAAAACTGTTTTTT.